The 10 T cell receptor beta chains in this list originate from one sample, sequenced in a study of T cell responses to AZD1222 COVID-19 vaccine. Clones were sequenced by immunoSEQ multiplex PCR, and TCRdb holds only the in-frame ones, with some missing. The data contain around 89,000 clones, around 90% of them singletons. Here the sequenced sample was peripheral blood, taken on day 0 of AZD1222 vaccination. The receptor source for this set is an adult in good health.

The chain is built from TRBV5-6 and TRBJ2-1, with D unclear. In germline, CDR1 is SGHDT, CDR2 YYEEEE. V dropped 7 bases and J dropped 0 bases, with 11 bases sitting between them. CDR3 length: 14 amino acids. The DNA of the CDR3 is TGTGCCAGCGTCCTTATTAGCTCCTACAATGAGCAGTTCTTC. This sequence encodes CASVLISSYNEQFF.

This chain links TRBV2 with TRBJ2-3; D is unclear. Trimming removed 8 bases at V and 1 base at J, with 13 bases between. The CDR3 sequence is 14 residues long. Germline loops: CDR1 SNHLY, CDR2 FYNNEI. The CDR3 region has the DNA TGTGCCAGCGGTCGTGGTGGGGGCACAGATACGCAGTATTTT. Its translation is CASGRGGGTDTQYF.

In this sample, this clone turned up once. This sequence joins TRBV2 and TRBJ1-3; D not certain. CDR1 SNHLY and CDR2 FYNNEI come from the germline V gene. Trimming took 8 bases from V and 8 from J, leaving 19 bases between them. This CDR3 contains 14 residues. In nucleotides, the CDR3 is TGTGCCAGCCACGAACAGTTGTCTAGTGACACCATATATTTT. Encoded protein: CASHEQLSSDTIYF.

V gene TRBV7-2 combines with J gene TRBJ2-7, with 8 bases lining up with TRBD2. The V and J ends lost 5 bases and 3 bases, in that order; junction bases with no gene match: 18. The CDR3 totals 18 residues. Germline V gene sequence: CDR1 SGHTA, CDR2 FQGNSA. The CDR3 DNA is TGTGCCAGCAGCCCCCGGGGCGGGGGGCCCTCCGCGGGCTACGAGCAGTACTTC. Amino acid sequence: CASSPRGGGPSAGYEQYF.

V is TRBV6-2 or TRBV6-3 and J is TRBJ1-1; 8 bases align to TRBD1. The trim removed 2 bases at V and 3 bases at J, leaving 5 bases unmatched. The germline V gene has CDR1 MNHEY and CDR2 SVGEGT. This CDR3 has 15 amino acids. In DNA, the CDR3 is TGTGCCAGCAGTTACGGTCAGGGGGCGTACACTGAAGCTTTCTTT. Its protein is CASSYGQGAYTEAFF.

This chain joins TRBV18 and TRBJ1-2; 9 bases line up with TRBD1. Germline V lookup: CDR1 KGHSH, CDR2 LQKENI. CDR3 length equals 15 residues. The trim removed 2 bases at V and 7 bases at J, leaving 8 bases unmatched. The CDR3 spells CASSPKQGQGGGYTF. CDR3 DNA sequence: TGTGCCAGCTCACCAAAACAGGGACAGGGTGGTGGCTACACCTTC.

As regards this clone: The junction departs from the called germline gene at one end, perhaps through a read error. This chain links TRBV10-3 with TRBJ2-7; D possibly corresponds to TRBD1 (5 bases). Germline CDR1 ENHRY, CDR2 SYGVKD. This CDR3 region has 12 residues. The CDR3 nucleotides are TGTGCCATCAGTCCCACTCGGACCCTAGGGGTCTTC. Its protein product is CAISPTRTLGVF.

A word on this clone: One junction end does not reproduce the germline sequence, and a read error may be involved. CDR3 residues: CASSSGRAHF. CDR3 DNA sequence: TGTGCCAGCAGCTCCGGCAGGGCTCATTTC. J is TRBJ2-7 and V is TRBV28; TRBD1 might be the D (5 bases). The CDR3 is 10 amino acids. From germline, CDR1 is MDHEN and CDR2 SYDVKM.

The chain is built from TRBV6-2 or TRBV6-3 and TRBJ1-5; the D gene is possibly TRBD1 (6 bases). The V gene's germline CDR1 is MNHEY and CDR2 SVGEGT. CDR3 length: 14 residues. The V end lost 2 bases, the J end lost 5 bases, and 10 bases lay between the germline ends. The CDR3 region is CASSYMGGYQPQHF. CDR3 nucleotide sequence: TGTGCCAGCAGTTACATGGGGGGCTATCAGCCCCAGCATTTT.

This clone was seen a few times. V gene TRBV6-5 combines with J gene TRBJ2-1; 9 bases line up with TRBD2. The CDR3 has 15 amino acids. J lost 4 bases, V lost 3 bases, and 4 bases had no gene match. Per the germline V gene, CDR1 is MNHEY and CDR2 is SVGAGI. In DNA, the CDR3 is TGTGCCAGCAGTTATTATCTAGCGGGGTACAATGAGCAGTTCTTC. It encodes CASSYYLAGYNEQFF.